Listed below are T cell receptor beta chains from one sample, sequenced in a study of shared clonotypes between healthy human individuals. Repertoires were generated with immunoSEQ multiplex PCR, while TCRdb's copy carries only in-frame clones and drops some. This sample has around 1.4 million clones, with 97% to 99% found just once. Material for sequencing was naive CD4+ T cells sorted from blood. Receptors originate from a young man in good health. The CDR3 runs from the conserved cysteine through the conserved F or W. Clone size is shown for a subset of rows, as once, few, many or a class of expanded clone.

V gene: TRBV5-4; clone size: -; CDR3 protein: CASSLGGSGRANEQYF
V gene: TRBV5-1; clone size: -; CDR3 protein: CASSPTGGFGYTF
V gene: TRBV5-1; clone size: -; CDR3 protein: CASSLRLAGGPDLSYEQYF
V gene: TRBV29-1; clone size: -; CDR3 protein: CSVATGTGAVYGYTF
V gene: TRBV25-1; clone size: -; CDR3 protein: CASSRGQNYEQYF
V gene: TRBV15; clone size: -; CDR3 protein: CATSRDPVAGMVTQYF
V gene: TRBV28; clone size: -; CDR3 protein: CASRGQGVYQPQHF
V gene: TRBV27; clone size: -; CDR3 protein: CASSLKNTGELFF
V gene: TRBV2; clone size: once; CDR3 protein: CATQRGPDYQPQHF
V gene: TRBV12-2; clone size: -; CDR3 protein: CASRLDRDRVTDTQYF
V gene: TRBV9; clone size: once; CDR3 protein: CAIACSYEQYF
V gene: TRBV29-1; clone size: -; CDR3 protein: CSVTSRYQETQYF
V gene: TRBV27; clone size: -; CDR3 protein: CASRRTAPLYEQYF
V gene: TRBV9; clone size: -; CDR3 protein: CASSVAPGQANYGYTF
V gene: TRBV4-3; clone size: -; CDR3 protein: CASSQEWDANEKLFF
V gene: TRBV5-1; clone size: -; CDR3 protein: CASSLLGQSTDTQYF
V gene: TRBV1; clone size: -; CDR3 protein: CTDLGTGGVWNTEAFF
V gene: TRBV5-1; clone size: -; CDR3 protein: CASSLGLTYEQYF